This T cell receptor (beta chain) was identified in a study of shared clonotypes between healthy human individuals. Whole-study findings and limits: Since donors were few, the genetic and exposure-history diversity represented was limited.

Every one of the donors was a Caucasian adult that lived in Nashville, Tennessee. CD4+ cells underwent separation, giving CD45RA+ naive and CD45RA-negative memory subsets. The table came from immunoSEQ multiplex PCR; TCRdb's copy has only in-frame clones and leaves some out. This table has roughly 2,300,000 clones, roughly 90% appearing once. Remarks on this clone: What it recognizes is unknown.

The CDR3 extends over 17 amino acids. CDR1 and CDR2 from the germline V gene are MNHEY and SMNVEV (reference sequence). The V segment lost 4 bases and the J segment 2 bases; nucleotides outside the gene matches: 10. The sequence derives from a man aged 18 to 30 in good health. Some clones in this sample may be carry-over from other donors' samples. The V call is TRBV27, the J call TRBJ2-7, with TRBD2 identical over 11 bases. The sequencing sample was made of naive CD4+ T cells from PBMCs. Subset here: CD45RA+ positively selected. The CDR3 DNA follows: TGTGCCAGCAGTTCACCCCCGACTAGCGGGGAAACCTACGAGCAGTACTTC. Protein sequence: CASSSPPTSGETYEQYF.